The clone carrying this TCR beta chain was picked up a small number of times. The antigen is unknown. The sample is drawn from a study of CD8 T cells in ankylosing spondylitis. TCRdb processed the 5' RACE reads anew with MiXCR; each CDR3 protein has one entry. In the table there are some 800,000 distinct CDR3 sequences, 12% of which are singletons. The study's findings and limits: Reactive arthritis synovial fluid and blood previously showed some of these motif variants. Reported data indicate significant enrichment of disease-linked clones within matched ankylosing spondylitis synovial fluid. Blood of patients with ankylosing spondylitis appeared to be characterized by a TCR beta motif of about eight highly homologous variants.

Per germline, CDR1 SNHLY and CDR2 FYNNEI. The CDR3 is 14 amino acids. Trimming took 4 bases from V and 3 from J, leaving 13 bases between them. Sequencing was performed on blood, either unsorted or a sorted T cell fraction (not recorded which). This TCR came from a male donor with ankylosing spondylitis. The rearrangement uses TRBV2 and TRBJ2-7; D not certain. CDR3 sequence (DNA): TGTGCCAGCAGTGTGGCAGAGCCCAACTACGAGCAGTACTTC. Translating gives CASSVAEPNYEQYF.